This T cell receptor (beta chain) was captured by sequencing in a study of T-cell reconstitution after alpha-beta-depleted transplantation in children (dated by TCRdb to the mid-2010s). Context from the whole study: T-cell immune reconstitution after TCRalphabeta/CD19-depleted allogeneic hematopoietic cell transplantation in children was quantitatively tracked in the study by means of TCR repertoire profiling.

In the paper's terms, the treatment or condition label means: allogeneic hematopoietic cell transplantation with graft depleted of TCRalphabeta T cells and CD19 B cells. The children who served as transplant recipients had been given grafts of TCRalphabeta/CD19-depleted allogeneic hematopoietic cells. The germline V gene yields SGHRS for CDR1 and YFSETQ for CDR2. The CDR3, cysteine through phenylalanine, is 15 amino acids long. Only the CDR3 region is kept as DNA, spanning 45 bases read in frame from base 1. V loses 2 bases of germline sequence and J loses 2 bases, and the interval between the two ends is 12 bases. Here is what the overall study found, with its caveats: In some patients, high TCRbeta diversity at day 60 was attributed to recipient T cells and intrathymic progenitors that had survived conditioning. Apparently early alphabetaT-cell count recovery about two months after transplant reportedly relied on only several hundred rapidly expanded clones derived from non-depleted graft cells. Over the following months the frequencies of hyperexpanded clones went down, and after one year T-cell counts and TCRbeta diversity were mostly credited to newly produced T cells.

With respect to this clonotype: Its antigen is still unknown. No base quality values were provided; no much bigger clone lies one nucleotide off.

Library method: PCR. The listed sequencing device is Illumina HiSeq 2500. TCR libraries were prepared with molecular barcoding, using unique molecular identifiers to normalize TCRbeta repertoire quantification. The public reads were reprocessed in TCRdb via fastp at Q25 and MiXCR, keeping in-frame beta chains. CDR3 protein duplicates are merged, each entry listing the most common genes and DNA. Present in this sample are nearly 350,000 distinct CDR3 sequences, 16% of which were seen just once. The ten most abundant clones make up just over 40% of the sample. This clonotype was sampled from a male patient under 10 years old who had a stem cell transplant for acute lymphoblastic leukemia, so the T cells may come from the graft donor. The chain is encoded by TRBV5-1 joined to TRBJ2-3; no confident D gene assignment can be made. Sequencing was performed on PBMCs, mostly from graft donor cells, taken 360 days after TCRalphabeta/CD19-depleted stem cell transplant. The sequenced DNA: TGCGCCAGCAGCTTTGACGGAGAAAACACAGATACGCAGTATTTT. Translation gives CASSFDGENTDTQYF.